The T cell receptor beta chain under discussion was sequenced for a study of post-analysis software for immune sequencing data. General observations from the study: Four or five TRBV segments (TRBV5-6, TRBV5-1 and TRBV20-1 among them) occurred more frequently in patients than in controls.

Germline CDR1 is SQVTM and CDR2 is ANQGSEA. V was clipped by 7 bases and J by 3 bases; unmatched bases: 7. This CDR3 has 13 residues. Turning to this clonotype: The antigen is undetermined.

Sequencing libraries made from TCR beta cDNA carried unique molecular identifiers. TCRdb processed the PCR reads anew with MiXCR; each CDR3 protein has one entry. Altogether a few hundred thousand distinct CDR3 sequences are present, less than 40% being singletons, with the ten largest covering more than 4%. The sequence was collected from a girl aged 5 to 17 with multiple sclerosis. The rearrangement links TRBV29-1 to TRBJ2-3, with 7 bases identical to TRBD1. The sample taken for sequencing was blood. The CDR3 reads CSAWTGGTDTQYF. The DNA for the CDR3 is TGCAGCGCCTGGACAGGAGGAACAGATACGCAGTATTTT.